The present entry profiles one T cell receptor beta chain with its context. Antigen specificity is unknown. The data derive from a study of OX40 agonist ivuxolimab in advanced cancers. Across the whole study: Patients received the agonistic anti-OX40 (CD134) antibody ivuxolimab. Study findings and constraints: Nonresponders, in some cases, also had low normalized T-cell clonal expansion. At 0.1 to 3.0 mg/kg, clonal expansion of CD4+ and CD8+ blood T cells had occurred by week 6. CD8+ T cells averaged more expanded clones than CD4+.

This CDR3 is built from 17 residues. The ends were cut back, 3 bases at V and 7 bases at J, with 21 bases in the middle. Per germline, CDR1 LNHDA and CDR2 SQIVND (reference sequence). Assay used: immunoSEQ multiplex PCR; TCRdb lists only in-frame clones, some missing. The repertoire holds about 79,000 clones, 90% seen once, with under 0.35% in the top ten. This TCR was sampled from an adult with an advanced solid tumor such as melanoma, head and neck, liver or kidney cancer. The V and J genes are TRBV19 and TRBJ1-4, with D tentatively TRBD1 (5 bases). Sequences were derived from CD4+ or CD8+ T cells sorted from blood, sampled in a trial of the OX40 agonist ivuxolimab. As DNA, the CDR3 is TGTGCCAGTAGTATCCCAGGCAGTCCTACCGGGGCTGAAAAACTGTTTTTT. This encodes CASSIPGSPTGAEKLFF.